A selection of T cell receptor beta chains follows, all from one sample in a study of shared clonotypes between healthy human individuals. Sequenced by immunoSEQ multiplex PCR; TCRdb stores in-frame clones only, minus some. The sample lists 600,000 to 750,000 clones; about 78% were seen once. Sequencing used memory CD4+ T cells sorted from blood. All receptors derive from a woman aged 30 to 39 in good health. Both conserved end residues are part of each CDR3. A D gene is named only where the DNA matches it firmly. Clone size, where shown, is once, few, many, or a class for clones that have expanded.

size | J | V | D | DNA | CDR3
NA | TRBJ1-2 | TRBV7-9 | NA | TGTGCCAGCAGCTTCAGGGGAATCTATGGCTACACCTTC | CASSFRGIYGYTF
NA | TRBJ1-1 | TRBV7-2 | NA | TGTGCCAGCAAAGGGCAGATTGAAGCTTTCTTT | CASKGQIEAFF
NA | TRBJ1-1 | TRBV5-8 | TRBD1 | TGTGCCAGCAGCTACCCCAGGGGGCGCGACACTGAAGCTTTCTTT | CASSYPRGRDTEAFF
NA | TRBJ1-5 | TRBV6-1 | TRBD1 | TGTGCCAGCAACAACAGGGGGCGCGGTCAGCCCCAGCATTTT | CASNNRGRGQPQHF
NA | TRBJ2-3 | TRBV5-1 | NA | TGCGCCAGCAGCTCAGGGGAAGATACGCAGTATTTT | CASSSGEDTQYF
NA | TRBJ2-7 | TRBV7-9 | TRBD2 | TGTGCCAGCAGCTCCAGTAGCGGGATTTCCTACGAGCAGTACTTC | CASSSSSGISYEQYF
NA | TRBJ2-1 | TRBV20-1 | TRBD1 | TGCAGTGCAAACCCGGGACAGGTCTTC | CSANPGQVF
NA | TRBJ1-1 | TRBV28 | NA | TGTGCCAGCAGTTTATCCCCCACAGGGTATGTGGGCACTGAAGCTTTCTTT | CASSLSPTGYVGTEAFF
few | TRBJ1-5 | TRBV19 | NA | TGTGCCAGTACCGACGGAGGTGATGAGCCCCTTCCCAATCAGCCCCAGCATTTT | CASTDGGDEPLPNQPQHF
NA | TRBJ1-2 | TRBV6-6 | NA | TGTGCCAGCAGTTACTCGGGGCAGGGGTATGGCTACACCTTC | CASSYSGQGYGYTF
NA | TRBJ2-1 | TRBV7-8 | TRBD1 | TGTGCCAGCAGCCCCCCGGGACAGAGCTACAATGAGCAGTTCTTC | CASSPPGQSYNEQFF
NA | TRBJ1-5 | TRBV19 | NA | TGTGCCAGCACCCCCGGCAGGGCAGTTAATCAGCCCCAGCATTTT | CASTPGRAVNQPQHF
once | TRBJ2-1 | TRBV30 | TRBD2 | TGTGCCTGGAGGACGGGGCGGGAGGAGTACAATGAGCAGTTCTTC | CAWRTGREEYNEQFF
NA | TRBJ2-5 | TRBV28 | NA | TGTGCCAGCAGGGGCAGGGATCAAGAGACCCAGTACTTC | CASRGRDQETQYF
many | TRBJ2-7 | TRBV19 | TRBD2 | TGTGCCAGTACCACTAGCGGCGGACCGGCCTACGAGCAGTACTTC | CASTTSGGPAYEQYF
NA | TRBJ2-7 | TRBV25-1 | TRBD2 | TGTGCCAGCAGTTCAAGCGGGAGGGTTGAGCAGTACTTC | CASSSSGRVEQYF
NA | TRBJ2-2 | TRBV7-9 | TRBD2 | TGTGCCAGCAGCTTATTCCGGGAGCTAGCGGGCCTCACCGGGGAGCTGTTTTTT | CASSLFRELAGLTGELFF
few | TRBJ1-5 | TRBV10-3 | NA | TGTGCCATCAGTGAGAGCCCCAATCAGCCCCAGCATTTT | CAISESPNQPQHF
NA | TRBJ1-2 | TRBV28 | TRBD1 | TGTGCCAGCAGTAACGCAGGGGGCTATGGCTACACCTTC | CASSNAGGYGYTF
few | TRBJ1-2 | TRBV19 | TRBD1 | TGTGCCAGTAGTATCCCCGGGACAGGGAGCTATGGCTACACCTTC | CASSIPGTGSYGYTF
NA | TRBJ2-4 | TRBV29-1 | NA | TGCAGCGTTGGGGAGTTCGACAAAAACATTCAGTACTTC | CSVGEFDKNIQYF
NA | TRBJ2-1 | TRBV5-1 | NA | TGCGCCAGCAGCTTGTCCAGCGGATCCTACAATGAGCAGTTCTTC | CASSLSSGSYNEQFF
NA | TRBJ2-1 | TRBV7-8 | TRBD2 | TGTGCCAGCAGCGCCTCTGGACTAGCGGGAGCTAATGAGCAGTTCTTC | CASSASGLAGANEQFF
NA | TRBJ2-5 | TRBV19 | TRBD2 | TGTGCCAGTAGTGCCCGACCCAAAGCGGGGCCTGGAGAGACCCAGTACTTC | CASSARPKAGPGETQYF
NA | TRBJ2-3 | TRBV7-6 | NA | TGTGCCAGCAGCCCCTGGACAGATACGCAGTATTTT | CASSPWTDTQYF
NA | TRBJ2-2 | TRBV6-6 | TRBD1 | TGTGCCAGCAGTTACCAAGGACAGGGGATCGGGGAGCTGTTTTTT | CASSYQGQGIGELFF
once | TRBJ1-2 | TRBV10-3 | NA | TGTGCCATCAGTGAACAGTCCCTCTATGGCTACACCTTC | CAISEQSLYGYTF
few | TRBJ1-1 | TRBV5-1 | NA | TGCGCCAGCAGCTTGGGGGTAAATGGAGCTTTCTTT | CASSLGVNGAFF